Sequencing of this T cell receptor beta chain was carried out in a study of T cell changes during pregnancy in multiple sclerosis. The CDR3 has 19 residues. Per germline, CDR1 SEHNR and CDR2 FQNEAQ (reference sequence). J was trimmed by 0 bases and V by 0 bases; bases with no gene match: 5. TCRdb keeps only in-frame clones here, not all; method: immunoSEQ multiplex PCR. The data show 30,000 to 40,000 clones, around 90% seen once. This clone appeared a single time. The rearrangement links TRBV7-9 to TRBJ2-1; 13 nucleotides line up with TRBD2. This sample comprised CD4+ T cells from peripheral blood mononuclear cells, obtained in the third trimester of pregnancy. This sequence originates from a female donor in good health, enrolled as a control in a pregnancy study. CDR3 bases: TGTGCCAGCAGCTTAGCACTAGCGGGAGGGTCTAGCTCCTACAATGAGCAGTTCTTC. This codes for CASSLALAGGSSSYNEQFF.